The 16 T cell receptor beta chains in this list originate from one sample, sequenced in a study of response to subunit inactivated influenza vaccine (dated by TCRdb to between 2017 and 2018). Receptors were amplified or captured by RT-PCR. For sequencing, an Illumina HiSeq 2500 was employed. TCRdb reprocessing: public reads trimmed at Q25 with fastp, clones called with MiXCR, in-frame beta chains kept. Each record represents a unique CDR3 protein, reported with the most common genes and DNA among its rows. The sample table holds approximately 480,000 distinct CDR3 sequences, of which 11% were seen once. Together, the top ten hold 9.5% to 15% of the sample. The time point label on this specimen signifies: approximately 47 days after influenza vaccine administration. Sequenced material: PBMCs from blood, taken roughly 45 days after vaccination. Receptors were obtained from a man aged 45-60 years who received an inactivated influenza vaccine. Donor details come from another sample of the same person, matched by shared clones.

This clonotype was seen only a few times. This sequence joins TRBV6-2 or TRBV6-3 and TRBJ2-2, with 7 positions matching TRBD1. The CDR3 loop spans 16 amino acids. V was pared by 5 bases and J by 2 bases, with 8 bases of the junction left unmatched. From germline, CDR1 is MNHEY and CDR2 SVGEGT. The CDR3 region is CASSQRGRRNTGELFF. In nucleotides, the CDR3 is TGTGCCAGCAGTCAAAGGGGGCGACGAAACACCGGGGAGCTGTTTTTT.

This clonotype was detected a few times. The chain is built from TRBV7-2 and TRBJ2-3; 14 bases agree with TRBD2. Germline V gives CDR1 SGHTA, CDR2 FQGNSA. The length of the CDR3 is 16 residues. Germline trimming cut 5 bases from V and 5 bases from J; bases unmatched to any gene: 6. CDR3 coding DNA: TGTGCCAGCAGCACGGGACTAGCGGGAGCCATAGATACGCAGTATTTT. This codes for CASSTGLAGAIDTQYF.

V gene TRBV4-1 combines with J gene TRBJ2-7, with a possible D match to TRBD1 (6 bases). V was cut by 1 base and J by 5 bases, with 9 bases left in between. Per germline, CDR1 MGHRA and CDR2 YSYEKL. This CDR3 has 13 amino acids. CDR3 DNA sequence: TGCGCCAGCAGCCAAGTAGGACAGAACGAGCAGTACTTC. It translates to CASSQVGQNEQYF.

The chain joins TRBV3-1 to TRBJ1-1; 12 nucleotides match TRBD1. Germline V gives CDR1 LGHDT, CDR2 YNNKEL (reference sequence). The junction had 6 bases not matched to a gene; V was cut back by 4 bases and J by 6 bases. CDR3 length: 15 residues. This CDR3 reads CASSPTGTGGPEAFF. The DNA of the CDR3 is TGTGCCAGCAGCCCGACGGGGACAGGGGGCCCTGAAGCTTTCTTT. Full variable domain (outside the CDR3, taken from reference TRBV3-1 and TRBJ1-1): DTAVSQTPKYLVTQMGNDKSIKCEQNLGHDTMYWYKQDSKKFLKIMFSYNNKELIINETVPNRFSPKSPDKAHLNLHINSLELGDSAVYFCASSPTGTGGPEAFFGQGTRLTVV.

V gene TRBV20-1 combines with J gene TRBJ1-5; TRBD1 is a possible D gene (6 bases). Germline V gene data show CDR1 as DFQATT and CDR2 as SNEGSKA (reference sequence). V was trimmed by 7 bases and J by 6 bases, leaving 16 bases between them. The CDR3 length is 13 residues. DNA of the CDR3: TGCAGTGTAGAGAGCAGGGGAAGTCAGCCCCAGCATTTT. As protein: CSVESRGSQPQHF.

This chain connects TRBV5-1 to TRBJ2-4; no clear D. The ends were cut back, 4 bases at V and 16 bases at J, with 6 bases in the middle. The CDR3 has 8 amino acids. Germline V gene data show CDR1 as SGHRS and CDR2 as YFSETQ. CDR3 DNA sequence: TGCGCCAGCAGCGTTTCTTACTTC. It translates to CASSVSYF.

This clonotype has ten or more counts. The chain joins TRBV12-3 or TRBV12-4 to TRBJ2-7; 9 bases are a match to TRBD1. V lost 7 bases and J lost 2; bases outside the gene matches: 6. This CDR3 is built from 14 residues. The CDR3 bases are TGTGCCAGCAAACCGGGACAGGGAGCCTACGAGCAGTACTTC. It is translated as CASKPGQGAYEQYF.

The chain employs TRBV7-2 and TRBJ1-1; 7 positions match TRBD1. This CDR3 has 17 residues. The germline V gene has CDR1 SGHTA and CDR2 FQGNSA. V shed 5 bases, J shed 2 bases, and the junction held 14 bases outside the gene matches. The DNA of the CDR3 is TGTGCCAGCAGCATATTAGGGGGGGACAGTCTAAACACTGAAGCTTTCTTT. It codes for CASSILGGDSLNTEAFF.

This clonotype appeared many times. The gene calls are TRBV12-3 or TRBV12-4 and TRBJ2-7; D tentatively fits TRBD1 or TRBD2 (5 bases each). Deletions cut 6 bases from V and 0 bases from J, with 18 bases between. CDR3 length equals 16 residues. The CDR3 DNA sequence: TGTGCCAGCAGGAAATCTGGGACCAACCCCTCCTACGAGCAGTACTTC. Translated, it gives CASRKSGTNPSYEQYF.

Ten or more counts support this clonotype. V usage is TRBV7-9 and J usage is TRBJ2-4, with a weak D call TRBD1 (6 bases). Looked up from germline, CDR1 is SEHNR and CDR2 is FQNEAQ (reference sequence). The V end was cut by 2 bases, the J end by 0 bases, with 8 bases between. This CDR3 is 15 amino acids long. The DNA of the CDR3 is TGTGCCAGCAGCTTAAACAGGGAAGCCAAAAACATTCAGTACTTC. This gives the protein CASSLNREAKNIQYF.

The rearrangement links TRBV20-1 to TRBJ1-3; no reliable D call. The V gene's germline CDR1 is DFQATT and CDR2 SNEGSKA (reference sequence). Trimming took 0 bases from V and 7 from J, leaving 4 bases between them. This CDR3 is built from 11 residues. The CDR3 nucleotides are TGCAGTGCTAGAGATGAGAACACCATATATTTT. Translation: CSARDENTIYF.

The chain joins TRBV20-1 to TRBJ2-7; a possible D gene is TRBD2 (6 bases). This CDR3 region has 14 residues. Looked up from germline, CDR1 is DFQATT and CDR2 is SNEGSKA (reference sequence). The V and J ends lost 6 bases and 2 bases respectively, with 17 bases between them. CDR3 nucleotide sequence: TGCAGTGCCGGGGGAGGACTTCACGCCTACGAGCAGTACTTC. This encodes CSAGGGLHAYEQYF.

CDR3 sequence: CASSPRTSTDTQYF. The CDR3 region has the DNA TGTGCCAGCTCACCGAGAACTAGCACAGATACGCAGTATTTT. The rearrangement joins TRBV18 to TRBJ2-3; D ambiguous. Germline V gene lookup returns CDR1 KGHSH and CDR2 LQKENI. This CDR3 spans 14 amino acids. V lost 3 bases and J 0 bases, leaving 7 bases between the germline ends.

This clonotype was counted many times. The chain carries TRBV29-1 and TRBJ2-5; either TRBD1 or TRBD2 may supply D (5 bases each). The length of the CDR3 is 13 residues. Per the germline V gene, CDR1 is SQVTM and CDR2 is ANQGSEA. V lost 6 bases and J 2 bases, leaving 13 bases between the germline ends. CDR3 DNA sequence: TGCAGCGTGGGACGGGTGGTTCAAGAGACCCAGTACTTC. Its protein product is CSVGRVVQETQYF.

This clonotype was seen a few times. V usage is TRBV4-2 and J usage is TRBJ2-3, with 14 bases lining up with TRBD2. V trimming: 1 base; J trimming: 6 bases; junction bases outside the gene matches: 6. Germline V gives CDR1 LGHNA, CDR2 YNFKEQ. The CDR3 contains 17 residues. CDR3 bases: TGTGCCAGCAGCCAAGTCGGACTAGCGGGAGGTGGCGATACGCAGTATTTT. This codes for CASSQVGLAGGGDTQYF.

The chain is built from TRBV3-1 and TRBJ2-7; D is unresolved. V lost 5 bases to trimming and J lost 3 bases, with 14 bases between them. This CDR3 has 14 residues. Germline-derived CDR1 and CDR2 are LGHDT and YNNKEL (reference sequence). CDR3 DNA: TGTGCCAGCAGCACTACGTCTGGGGTCTACGAGCAGTACTTC. This gives the protein CASSTTSGVYEQYF.